Following are 5 T cell receptor beta chains from one sample sequenced in a study of T cell changes during pregnancy in multiple sclerosis. The method was immunoSEQ multiplex PCR; TCRdb's version includes in-frame clones alone and lacks a portion of them. The table lists around 79,000 clones, about 93% of them singletons. The sample in question was CD4+ T cells from peripheral blood mononuclear cells, obtained in the second trimester of pregnancy. These receptors all stem from a female donor with multiple sclerosis, enrolled in a pregnancy study.

Only one count was recorded for this clone. J is TRBJ2-4 and V is TRBV28; 10 bases are a match to TRBD1. CDR3 size: 17 residues. V lost 4 bases, J lost 6 bases, and 12 bases stayed unmatched. From germline, CDR1 is MDHEN and CDR2 SYDVKM. The CDR3 DNA follows: TGTGCCAGCAGTTCGCACCCACTGGGACAGGGGAGAAACATTCAGTACTTC. This translates into CASSSHPLGQGRNIQYF. The full variable domain, rest sourced from reference TRBV28 and TRBJ2-4, is DVKVTQSSRYLVKRTGEKVFLECVQDMDHENMFWYRQDPGLGLRLIYFSYDVKMKEKGDIPEGYSVSREKKERFSLILESASTNQTSMYLCASSSHPLGQGRNIQYFGAGTRLSVL.

The chain uses TRBV7-7 and TRBJ2-1, with D uncertain. Trimming removed 0 bases from V and 8 bases from J, with 11 bases in between. The CDR3 loop spans 14 amino acids. Germline V gives CDR1 SSHAT, CDR2 FNYEAQ (reference sequence). Here the CDR3 reads CASSLAVTGHEQFF. For the CDR3, the DNA is TGTGCCAGCAGCTTAGCGGTGACGGGTCATGAGCAGTTCTTC.

This clone was detected once. V is TRBV5-4 and J is TRBJ2-1, with D possibly matching TRBD2 (5 bases). V lost 2 bases to trimming and J lost 8 bases, with 11 bases between them. CDR3 length: 13 amino acids. Germline lookup yields CDR1 SGHNT and CDR2 YYREEE (reference sequence). This chain's CDR3 is CASSFGMADEQFF. The CDR3 DNA follows: TGTGCCAGCAGCTTCGGGATGGCCGATGAGCAGTTCTTC. Full variable domain (missing parts from reference TRBV5-4 and TRBJ2-1): ETGVTQSPTHLIKTRGQQVTLRCSSQSGHNTVSWYQQALGQGPQFIFQYYREEENGRGNFPPRFSGLQFPNYSSELNVNALELDDSALYLCASSFGMADEQFFGPGTRLTVL.

The rearrangement uses TRBV11-3 and TRBJ2-5; 8 bases line up with TRBD2. Germline V gene sequence: CDR1 SGHNT, CDR2 YENEEA. The CDR3 totals 15 residues. Unmatched junction bases numbered 8, after V lost 5 bases and J lost 3 bases. The DNA for the CDR3 is TGTGCCAGCAGCCTGACCGGGACTAGGGAAGAGACCCAGTACTTC. Its translation is CASSLTGTREETQYF.

The genes are TRBV7-3 and TRBJ2-6; 7 positions agree with TRBD2. Trimming took 0 bases from V and 0 from J; bases not matched to a gene: 5. Germline CDR1 and CDR2: SGHTA and FQGTGA. The CDR3 has 18 residues. CDR3 loop: CASSLTASGSSGANVLTF. The DNA of the CDR3 is TGTGCCAGCAGCTTAACGGCTAGCGGCAGCTCTGGGGCCAACGTCCTGACTTTC.